Presented here are 27 T cell receptor beta chains from one specimen sequenced in a study of glioma-infiltrating T cells. TCR alpha and beta CDR3 regions were amplified from RNA using iRepertoire nested multiplex PCR. TCRdb ran MiXCR on the multiplex PCR reads and lists one entry per CDR3 protein. The sample contains 150,000 to 200,000 distinct CDR3 sequences, around 32% of which appear only once. Sequences were obtained from glioma tissue, nonneoplastic brain tissue, or PBMCs (not recorded which). All receptors derive from a human donor with low-grade glioma or glioblastoma, undergoing nonglioma brain surgery, or in good health (not recorded which).

This clonotype was picked up many times. The chain carries TRBV15 and TRBJ1-5, with no clear D. The CDR3 is 15 amino acids. Trimming shortened V by 5 bases and J by 2 bases, and 13 bases separated the two germline ends. The germline V gene encodes CDR1 LNHNV and CDR2 YYDKDF (reference sequence). CDR3 sequence reads: CATSPGLVRNQPQHF. DNA for the CDR3: TGTGCCACCAGCCCCGGCCTTGTGCGCAATCAGCCCCAGCATTTT.

Comment on this clonotype: Just one base apart from a much larger clone, this may be a read error. The chain has TRBV20-1 and TRBJ2-2; 7 positions agree with TRBD2. This CDR3 is built from 14 residues. Germline V gives CDR1 DFQATT, CDR2 SNEGSKA (reference sequence). CDR3 residues: CSVGRGGNTWELFF. CDR3 DNA: TGCAGTGTCGGACGGGGAGGGAACACCTGGGAGCTGTTTTTT.

V and J are TRBV5-4 and TRBJ2-7; 7 bases align to TRBD2. This CDR3 spans 15 amino acids. The germline V gene has CDR1 SGHNT and CDR2 YYREEE (reference sequence). The CDR3 nucleotides read TGTGCTGCCAGTGGGGGGGAAGCAGATGCTTACGAGCAGTACTTC. Protein product: CAASGGEADAYEQYF. The whole variable domain, remainder taken from reference TRBV5-4 and TRBJ2-7, is ETGVTQSPTHLIKTRGQQVTLRCSSQSGHNTVSWYQQALGQGPQFIFQYYREEENGRGNFPPRFSGLQFPNYSSELNVNALELDDSALYLCAASGGEADAYEQYFGPGTRLTVT.

A remark on this clonotype: A much larger clone is a single base away; this may be a read error. In DNA form, the CDR3 reads TGCGCCAGCAGCCCGCGGACAGGACCGTACGAGAAGTACTTC. This sequence encodes CASSPRTGPYEKYF. The chain links TRBV4-3 to TRBJ2-7; 7 nucleotides agree with TRBD1. CDR3 length: 14 residues. Germline CDR1 LGHNA, CDR2 YSLEER.

This clonotype was detected only a few times. The V call is TRBV29-1, the J call TRBJ2-1; 10 bases are a match to TRBD1. This CDR3 has 15 residues. CDR1 is SQVTM, CDR2 ANQGSEA, per germline. J lost 6 bases, V lost 7 bases, and 12 bases had no gene match. The CDR3 DNA sequence: TGCAGCGCGACCGGGACAGGGGCTCGAGGCAATGAGCAGTTCTTC. It specifies CSATGTGARGNEQFF.

In the case of this clonotype: A much larger clone sits a single nucleotide away, making a read error possible. The J gene is TRBJ2-7, the V gene TRBV7-2; D is ambiguous. Germline V gene sequence: CDR1 SGHTA, CDR2 FQGNSA. The CDR3 runs 16 residues. The CDR3 DNA follows: TGCGCCAGCAGCCAAGAAAGAGCGCCCACCTACAATGAGCAGTACTTC. Its translation is CASSQERAPTYNEQYF.

V is TRBV11-2 and J is TRBJ2-7; TRBD1 agrees at 7 bases. The V and J ends lost 2 bases and 2 bases, in that order; junction bases with no gene match: 6. This CDR3 region has 15 residues. The germline V gene encodes CDR1 SGHAT and CDR2 FQNNGV. This CDR3 reads CASSLITGTAYEQYF. The CDR3 coding sequence is TGTGCCAGCAGCTTAATCACCGGGACAGCCTACGAGCAGTACTTC.

In this sample, this clonotype turned up many times. The chain uses TRBV20-1 and TRBJ2-5, with 9 bases identical to TRBD2. J lost 4 bases, V lost 5 bases, and 2 bases had no gene match. This CDR3 has 12 residues. Germline CDR1 reads DFQATT; CDR2 reads SNEGSKA (reference sequence). This CDR3 reads CSALLAGETQYF. The CDR3 bases are TGCAGTGCTCTACTAGCGGGAGAGACCCAGTACTTC.

As to this clonotype: This may come from a read error, since a much larger clone is one base off. The genes are TRBV18 and TRBJ1-5; a possible D gene is TRBD1 (5 bases). Germline CDR1 KGHSH, CDR2 LQKENI. Trimming took 5 bases from V and 5 from J, leaving 10 bases between them. CDR3 size: 13 residues. CDR3 sequence: CASSTMGDQPQHF. CDR3 sequence (DNA): TGTGCCAGCTCAACCATGGGGGATCAGCCCCAGCATTTT. The full variable domain, its missing parts supplied by reference TRBV18 and TRBJ1-5, is NAGVMQNPRHLVRRRGQEARLRCSPMKGHSHVYWYRQLPEEGLKFMVYLQKENIIDESGMPKERFSAEFPKEGPSILRIQQVVRGDSAAYFCASSTMGDQPQHFGDGTRLSIL.

The V and J genes are TRBV7-6 and TRBJ2-5; 7 bases line up with TRBD2. Germline values: CDR1 SGHVS, CDR2 FNYEAQ. This CDR3 is built from 15 residues. The ends lost 3 bases at V and 5 bases at J; junction bases unmatched: 9. CDR3 DNA: TGTGCCAGCAGCTTCGGCGGGGGAGTGGGGGAGACCCAGTACTTC. This translates into CASSFGGGVGETQYF.

The V gene is TRBV5-1, the J gene TRBJ2-7; 7 bases line up with TRBD2. Germline V gene lookup returns CDR1 SGHRS and CDR2 YFSETQ. V shed 4 bases, J shed 10 bases, and the junction held 17 bases outside the gene matches. There are 15 residues in the CDR3. CDR3 amino acids: CASSALTSNYYGQYF. CDR3 DNA sequence: TGCGCCAGCAGCGCCCTGACTAGCAACTACTACGGACAGTACTTC. The full variable domain, in which reference TRBV5-1 and TRBJ2-7 provide the parts outside the CDR3, is KAGVTQTPRYLIKTRGQQVTLSCSPISGHRSVSWYQQTPGQGLQFLFEYFSETQRNKGNFPGRFSGRQFSNSRSEMNVSTLELGDSALYLCASSALTSNYYGQYFGPGTRLTVT.

This clonotype was picked up many times. The chain is built from TRBV6-1 and TRBJ2-7; D is unresolved. Germline CDR1 MNHNS, CDR2 SASEGT. Trimming left V 6 bases short and J 0 bases short, with 12 bases between. There are 14 residues in the CDR3. The CDR3 protein is CASSRQVPSYEQYF. The CDR3 DNA reads TGTGCCAGCAGCCGGCAGGTTCCCTCCTACGAGCAGTACTTC.

In regard to this clonotype: Relative to the germline gene, one junction end is altered; a read error may explain this. The chain carries TRBV28 and TRBJ2-3, with no clear D. The germline gives CDR1 MDHEN, CDR2 SYDVKM. The CDR3 is made up of 12 amino acids. CDR3 nucleotides: TGTGCCAGCAGTTCGGTTACAGATGCGCAGTATTTT. Its translation: CASSSVTDAQYF.

The sample holds many counts of this clonotype. V usage is TRBV7-9 and J usage is TRBJ2-7, with 7 bases matching TRBD1. The ends lost 7 bases at V and 0 bases at J; junction bases unmatched: 6. The CDR3 covers 14 residues. Germline CDR1 and CDR2: SEHNR and FQNEAQ (reference sequence). The CDR3 spells CASNRDSDSYEQYF. CDR3 nucleotides: TGTGCCAGCAACCGGGACAGCGACTCCTACGAGCAGTACTTC.

This clonotype came up many times. This rearrangement joins TRBV7-2 to TRBJ2-2; D ambiguous. V gave up 5 bases and J gave up 1 base, with 8 bases separating them. The CDR3 consists of 14 residues. CDR1 is SGHTA and CDR2 is FQGNSA in the germline V gene. Written as DNA, the CDR3 is TGTGCCAGCAGCCGGATTATGAACACCGGGGAGCTGTTTTTT. Amino acids: CASSRIMNTGELFF.

This clonotype has at least ten counts. The chain joins TRBV3-1 to TRBJ2-7; 15 nucleotides align to TRBD2. The CDR3 is made up of 15 amino acids. Germline-derived CDR1 and CDR2 are LGHDT and YNNKEL (reference sequence). J lost 5 bases, V lost 6 bases, and 5 bases had no gene match. The CDR3, as DNA: TGTGCCAGCAGTCCGGGACTAGCGGGAGGCAACGAGCAGTACTTC. Its protein is CASSPGLAGGNEQYF.

As concerns this clonotype: This may come from a read error, since a much larger clone is one base off. The CDR3 ends on some other residue instead of the conserved phenylalanine or tryptophan, so this is likely a read error. This chain connects TRBV2 to TRBJ1-2; D gene uncertain. The CDR3 is 15 residues long. Germline CDR1 is SNHLY and CDR2 is FYNNEI. V lost 2 bases, J lost 7 bases, and 17 bases lay in between. CDR3 protein: CASSEIKGTGGGYTL. CDR3 sequence (DNA): TGTGCCAGCAGTGAAATAAAGGGTACGGGCGGTGGCTACACCCTC.

This clonotype was seen repeatedly, ten times or more. The chain joins TRBV7-3 to TRBJ2-2; 11 nucleotides line up with TRBD1. Trimming at V came to 1 base and at J to 3 bases, leaving 1 base not matched to a gene. Germline CDR1 is SGHTA and CDR2 is FQGTGA. The CDR3 sequence is 16 residues long. CDR3 sequence (DNA): TGTGCCAGCAGCTTAATGGGACAGGGGGACACCGGGGAGCTGTTTTTT. Amino acids: CASSLMGQGDTGELFF.

With regard to this clonotype: One end of the junction fails to match germline, which may point to a read error. V gene TRBV27 combines with J gene TRBJ1-1, with D uncertain. In germline, CDR1 is MNHEY, CDR2 SMNVEV (reference sequence). The CDR3 totals 15 residues. The CDR3 nucleotides read TGTGCCATCAGTTATAGGAACGGAACGAACACTGAAGCTTTCTTC. It translates to CAISYRNGTNTEAFF.

The sample holds many counts of this clonotype. J is TRBJ1-1 and V is TRBV7-9; D possibly corresponds to TRBD1 (6 bases). This CDR3 has 15 amino acids. Trimming left V 3 bases short and J 1 base short, with 12 bases between. Germline V CDR1 and CDR2: SEHNR, FQNEAQ (reference sequence). The CDR3 protein is CASSFPSRGNTEAFF. Written as DNA, the CDR3 is TGTGCCAGCAGCTTTCCCAGCAGGGGGAACACTGAAGCTTTCTTT.

This clonotype is a singleton in its sample. This rearrangement joins TRBV5-1 to TRBJ2-3, with unresolved D. V shed 3 bases and J shed 1 base, with 12 bases lying between them. The CDR3 is 15 amino acids. CDR1 SGHRS and CDR2 YFSETQ come from the germline V gene. CDR3 in DNA: TGCGCCAGCAGCTCGACTGTAGGAGGCACAGATACGCAGTATTTT. Translating it yields CASSSTVGGTDTQYF.

As to this clonotype: The conserved phenylalanine or tryptophan is not found at the CDR3 terminus, so this likely reflects a read error. This chain connects TRBV7-2 to TRBJ2-7; 14 nucleotides align to TRBD2. The V gene's germline CDR1 is SGHTA and CDR2 FQGNSA. V lost 5 bases to trimming and J lost 3 bases; unmatched junction nucleotides: 9. The CDR3 is made up of 17 amino acids. CDR3 loop: CASSLGLAGGSGYEQYL. The CDR3 nucleotides read TGTGCCAGCAGCCTTGGACTAGCGGGAGGTTCGGGCTACGAGCAGTACCTC.

Worth noting for this clonotype: This likely comes from a read error, as the CDR3 has no conserved phenylalanine or tryptophan at its end. The chain uses TRBV20-1 and TRBJ1-1; TRBD1 matches at 9 bases. Germline CDR1 and CDR2: DFQATT and SNEGSKA (reference sequence). This CDR3 is built from 14 residues. CDR3 DNA: TGCATTGCTTCCGGACAGGGGTACGGCACTGAAGCTTTCCTT. This translates into CIASGQGYGTEAFL.

There are many counts of this clonotype. The V and J genes are TRBV6-2 or TRBV6-3 and TRBJ2-7; TRBD2 aligns across 10 bases. J gave up 1 base and V 7 bases, and 7 bases lay outside the gene matches. The germline V gene has CDR1 MNHEY and CDR2 SVGEGT. CDR3 length: 15 residues. The CDR3 spells CASNTRTSGSYEQYF. The CDR3 region has the DNA TGTGCCAGCAACACCCGGACTAGCGGTTCCTACGAGCAGTACTTC.

This clonotype was recorded at least ten times. The chain couples TRBV7-9 to TRBJ2-7; D remains unclear. The CDR3 totals 15 residues. Germline lookup yields CDR1 SEHNR and CDR2 FQNEAQ (reference sequence). The V end lost 0 bases, the J end lost 5 bases, and 14 bases lay between the germline ends. The chain's CDR3 is CASSLASIGEDEQYF. DNA for the CDR3: TGTGCCAGCAGCTTAGCGTCAATAGGAGAGGACGAGCAGTACTTC.

This clonotype was recorded a few times. Written as DNA, the CDR3 is TGTGCCAGCAGCCCTCTAAAGGGGGGGAAGAGTGGTTATGGCTACACCTTC. Its protein is CASSPLKGGKSGYGYTF. The chain uses TRBV11-2 and TRBJ1-2; perhaps TRBD1 as D (6 bases). Trimming left V 5 bases short and J 5 bases short, with 24 bases between. CDR1 SGHAT and CDR2 FQNNGV come from the germline V gene. The CDR3 runs to 17 residues.

This clonotype was counted many times. The V and J genes are TRBV6-1 and TRBJ2-6; the match to TRBD2 covers 11 bases. Germline CDR1 MNHNS, CDR2 SASEGT. V gave up 7 bases and J gave up 1 base; unmatched junction bases: 18. The CDR3 sequence is 21 residues long. DNA of the CDR3: TGTGCCAGCACCCGCGGGGTCCGACTAGCGGGATCGGGATCTGGGGCCAACGTCCTGACTTTC. Translated, it gives CASTRGVRLAGSGSGANVLTF.